This entry lists 19 T cell receptor beta chains sequenced from one sample in a study of T cell repertoires in cytomegalovirus infection. TCRdb reprocessed the reads via MiXCR and lists one record per CDR3 protein. The table has around 900,000 distinct CDR3 sequences, approximately 32% seen once. No antigens are known for them. Source: cultured CD8+ T cells from PBMCs, taken from culture after CMV antigen stimulation. Every receptor here comes from a human donor in good health (CMV status not recorded). Some clones in this sample may be carry-over from other donors' samples.

This rearrangement joins TRBV20-1 to TRBJ1-2; 8 positions match TRBD1. This CDR3 has 12 amino acids. Germline-derived CDR1 and CDR2 are DFQATT and SNEGSKA (reference sequence). After removal of 6 bases from V and 5 bases from J, the junction contained 5 bases not matched to a gene. The CDR3 protein is CSARTGQYGYTF. The CDR3 nucleotides read TGCAGTGCCCGGACAGGGCAATATGGCTACACCTTC.

This clonotype has a count of ten or more. The CDR3 nucleotides are TGTGCCAGCAGCTTCGGGACAGCCTACAATGAGCAGTTCTTC. This sequence encodes CASSFGTAYNEQFF. The genes are TRBV19 and TRBJ2-1; TRBD1 matches 7 bases. J lost 2 bases, V lost 9 bases, and 7 bases had no gene match. This CDR3 is 14 amino acids long. Germline V gives CDR1 LNHDA, CDR2 SQIVND (reference sequence).

The sample holds many counts of this clonotype. The chain employs TRBV12-3 or TRBV12-4 and TRBJ1-1; 9 bases agree with TRBD1. The J segment lost 10 bases and the V segment lost 6 bases, leaving 6 bases of the junction unmatched. The CDR3 sequence is 12 residues long. The CDR3 DNA reads as TGTGCCAGCAGCGGGGACAGGGTGGGAGCTTTCTTT. This translates into CASSGDRVGAFF.

The chain combines TRBV6-1 with TRBJ2-7, with a possible D match to TRBD1 (6 bases). The CDR3 loop spans 13 amino acids. V was shortened by 5 bases and J by 0 bases, with 8 bases between the two germline ends. Germline V CDR1 and CDR2: MNHNS, SASEGT. The CDR3 DNA reads as TGTGCCAGCAGTACAGGGTACTCCTACGAGCAGTACTTC. It specifies CASSTGYSYEQYF.

J is TRBJ2-5 and V is TRBV12-3 or TRBV12-4, with TRBD1 matching over 7 bases. The CDR3 runs 14 residues. V lost 4 bases to trimming and J lost 5 bases; unmatched junction nucleotides: 7. The CDR3 reads CASSSGTAVETQYF. The CDR3, as DNA: TGTGCCAGCAGTTCCGGGACAGCAGTCGAGACCCAGTACTTC.

This clonotype has a handful of counts. This rearrangement joins TRBV19 to TRBJ2-3, with D maybe TRBD1 (6 bases). V lost 2 bases and J 1 base, leaving 10 bases between the germline ends. The CDR3 is 15 amino acids. Germline lookup yields CDR1 LNHDA and CDR2 SQIVND (reference sequence). The CDR3 DNA is TGTGCCAGTAGTATATTGGACAGAGGCACAGATACGCAGTATTTT. As protein: CASSILDRGTDTQYF.

The sample holds one count of this clonotype. The DNA of the CDR3 is TGTGCCAGCAGTTTATCGACAGGGAATCTACGAGAGCAGTACGTC. This gives the protein CASSLSTGNLREQYV. The V gene is TRBV27, the J gene TRBJ2-7, with 7 bases lining up with TRBD1. The germline gives CDR1 MNHEY, CDR2 SMNVEV (reference sequence). With V trimmed by 0 bases and J by 7 bases, 9 bases remained unmatched. The CDR3 consists of 15 residues.

Ten or more counts support this clonotype. The chain uses TRBV7-2 and TRBJ2-1; D remains ambiguous. Per the germline V gene, CDR1 is SGHTA and CDR2 is FQGNSA. The CDR3 has 15 residues. Between the trimmed V and J ends, which lost 3 bases and 0 bases, there was a span of 9 bases. CDR3 sequence (DNA): TGTGCCAGCAGCTTGGCGGAGAACTCCTACAATGAGCAGTTCTTC. It specifies CASSLAENSYNEQFF.

The rearrangement uses TRBV15 and TRBJ2-2; 8 bases fit TRBD1. Germline V gives CDR1 LNHNV, CDR2 YYDKDF (reference sequence). The CDR3 loop spans 16 amino acids. The junction had 4 bases not matched to a gene; V was cut back by 2 bases and J by 2 bases. As DNA, the CDR3 is TGTGCCACCAGCAGATATGACAGGGGAAACACCGGGGAGCTGTTTTTT. It yields the protein CATSRYDRGNTGELFF.

This sequence joins TRBV12-3 or TRBV12-4 and TRBJ2-3, with D unclear. Trimming took off 5 bases at V and 5 bases at J, with 8 bases between the two ends. This CDR3 region has 12 residues. CDR3 sequence (DNA): TGTGCCAGCAGTAAGACTCTAGATACGCAGTATTTT. It encodes CASSKTLDTQYF.

V is TRBV29-1 and J is TRBJ1-1; the D is unclear. Germline V gene lookup returns CDR1 SQVTM and CDR2 ANQGSEA. The CDR3 sequence is 11 residues long. Trimming removed 7 bases from V and 5 bases from J, with 11 bases in between. CDR3 protein: CSGTHGTEAFF. The CDR3 coding sequence is TGCAGCGGGACCCATGGAACTGAAGCTTTCTTT.

This chain joins TRBV19 and TRBJ1-6; D is unresolved. V was shortened by 5 bases and J by 0 bases, with 14 bases between the two germline ends. This CDR3 has 17 residues. CDR1 and CDR2 (germline): LNHDA, SQIVND (reference sequence). The CDR3 loop reads CASSLRERISYNSPLHF. For the CDR3, the DNA is TGTGCCAGTAGTCTTCGGGAGCGCATCTCCTATAATTCACCCCTCCACTTT. The full variable domain, rest sourced from reference TRBV19 and TRBJ1-6, is DGGITQSPKYLFRKEGQNVTLSCEQNLNHDAMYWYRQDPGQGLRLIYYSQIVNDFQKGDIAEGYSVSREKKESFPLTVTSAQKNPTAFYLCASSLRERISYNSPLHFGNGTRLTVT.

Worth noting for this clonotype: Its ends do not fully match the called genes, so a read error is possible. This sequence joins TRBV5-4 and TRBJ1-6; no clear D gene. The CDR3 has 20 amino acids. The germline gives CDR1 SGHNT, CDR2 YYREEE (reference sequence). The CDR3: CTSSLAYGPPGRSYNSPLHF. CDR3 nucleotides: TGTACCAGCAGCTTGGCCTATGGTCCCCCTGGACGGAGCTATAATTCACCCCTCCACTTT.

This clonotype was detected only a few times. V is TRBV14 and J is TRBJ1-1; D gene unclear. Trimming removed 1 base from V and 4 bases from J, with 7 bases in between. The germline gives CDR1 SGHDN, CDR2 FVKESK. The CDR3 is 13 amino acids. The DNA of the CDR3 is TGTGCCAGCAGCCAAGTCTCAGGCACTGAAGCTTTCTTT. Its translation is CASSQVSGTEAFF. The full variable domain, in which reference TRBV14 and TRBJ1-1 provide the parts outside the CDR3, is EAGVTQFPSHSVIEKGQTVTLRCDPISGHDNLYWYRRVMGKEIKFLLHFVKESKQDESGMPNNRFLAERTGGTYSTLKVQPAELEDSGVYFCASSQVSGTEAFFGQGTRLTVV.

The table lists this clonotype with a few counts. The CDR3, as DNA: TGTGCCAGCAGTTGGGCGGGAGGCGTCAATGAGCAGTTCTTC. Translating it yields CASSWAGGVNEQFF. The V gene is TRBV27, the J gene TRBJ2-1; the match to TRBD2 covers 8 bases. This CDR3 has 14 amino acids. V shed 4 bases, J shed 6 bases, and the junction held 5 bases outside the gene matches. Germline V gives CDR1 MNHEY, CDR2 SMNVEV (reference sequence).

The chain joins TRBV27 to TRBJ1-2, with D possibly TRBD1 on 5 matching bases. The CDR3 is made up of 13 amino acids. Germline CDR1 and CDR2: MNHEY and SMNVEV (reference sequence). Trimming shortened V by 8 bases and J by 8 bases, and 18 bases separated the two germline ends. This chain's CDR3 is CASHSYPDSGYTF. In DNA form, the CDR3 reads TGTGCCAGCCACTCTTACCCTGACAGCGGCTACACCTTC.

The chain recombines TRBV29-1 with TRBJ1-2; D is unresolved. The CDR3 extends over 13 amino acids. Germline values: CDR1 SQVTM, CDR2 ANQGSEA. The chain's CDR3 is CSQERHLNYGYTF. The CDR3 nucleotides are TGCAGTCAAGAGAGACACTTAAACTATGGCTACACCTTC.

The genes are TRBV6-6 and TRBJ1-5, with D unclear. The CDR3 extends over 16 amino acids. The germline gives CDR1 MNHNY, CDR2 SVGAGI (reference sequence). V lost 2 bases and J 0 bases, leaving 11 bases between the germline ends. CDR3 amino acids: CASSYDVLVSNQPQHF. CDR3 DNA: TGTGCCAGCAGTTACGACGTGTTGGTTAGCAATCAGCCCCAGCATTTT.

This clonotype was detected ten times or more. This chain joins TRBV4-1 and TRBJ2-3; the D gene is possibly TRBD2 (6 bases). Germline CDR1 is MGHRA and CDR2 is YSYEKL. The CDR3 has 15 residues. Trimming left V 6 bases short and J 0 bases short, with 13 bases between. CDR3 region: CASSRAGSSTDTQYF. Here the CDR3 DNA reads TGCGCCAGCAGTCGAGCGGGTTCTAGCACAGATACGCAGTATTTT.